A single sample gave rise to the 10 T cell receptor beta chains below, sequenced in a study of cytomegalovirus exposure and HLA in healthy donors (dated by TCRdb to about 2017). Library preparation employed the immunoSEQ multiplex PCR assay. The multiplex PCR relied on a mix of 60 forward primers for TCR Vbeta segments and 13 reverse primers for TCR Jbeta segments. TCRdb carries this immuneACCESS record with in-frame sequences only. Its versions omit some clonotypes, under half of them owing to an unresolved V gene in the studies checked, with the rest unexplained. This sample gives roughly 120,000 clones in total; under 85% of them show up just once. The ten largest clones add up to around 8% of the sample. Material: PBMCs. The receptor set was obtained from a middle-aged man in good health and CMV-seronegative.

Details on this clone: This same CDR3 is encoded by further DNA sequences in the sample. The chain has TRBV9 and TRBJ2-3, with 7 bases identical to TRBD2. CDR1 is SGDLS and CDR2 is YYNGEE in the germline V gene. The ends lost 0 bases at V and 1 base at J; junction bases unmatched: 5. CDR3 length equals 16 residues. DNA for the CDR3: TGTGCCAGCAGCGTAGGGGGGGGAAGTGGCACAGATACGCAGTATTTT. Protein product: CASSVGGGSGTDTQYF.

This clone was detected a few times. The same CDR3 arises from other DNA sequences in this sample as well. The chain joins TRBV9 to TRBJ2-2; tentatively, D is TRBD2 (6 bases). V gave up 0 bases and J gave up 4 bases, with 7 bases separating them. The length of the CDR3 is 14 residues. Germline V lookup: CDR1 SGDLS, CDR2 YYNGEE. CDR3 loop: CASSVGGATGELFF. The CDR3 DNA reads TGTGCCAGCAGCGTAGGCGGGGCCACCGGGGAGCTGTTTTTT.

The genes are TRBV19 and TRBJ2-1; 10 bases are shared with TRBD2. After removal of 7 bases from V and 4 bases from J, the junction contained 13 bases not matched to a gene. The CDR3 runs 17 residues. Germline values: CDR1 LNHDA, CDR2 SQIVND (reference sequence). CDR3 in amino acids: CASTPTLLAGSYNEQFF. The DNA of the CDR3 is TGTGCCAGTACCCCGACCCTACTAGCGGGGTCATACAATGAGCAGTTCTTC.

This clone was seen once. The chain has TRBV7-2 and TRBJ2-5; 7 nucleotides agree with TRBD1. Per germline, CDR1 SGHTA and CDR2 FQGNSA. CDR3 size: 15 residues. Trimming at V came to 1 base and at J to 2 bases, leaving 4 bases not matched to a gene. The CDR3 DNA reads TGTGCCAGCAGCTTAGAGACAGGGTGGCAAGAGACCCAGTACTTC. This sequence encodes CASSLETGWQETQYF.

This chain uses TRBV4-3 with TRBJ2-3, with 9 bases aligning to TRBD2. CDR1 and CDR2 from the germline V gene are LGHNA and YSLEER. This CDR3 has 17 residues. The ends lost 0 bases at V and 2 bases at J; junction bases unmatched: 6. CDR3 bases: TGCGCCAGCAGCCAAGATCCGAGCGGGGGGACCACAGATACGCAGTATTTT. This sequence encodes CASSQDPSGGTTDTQYF.

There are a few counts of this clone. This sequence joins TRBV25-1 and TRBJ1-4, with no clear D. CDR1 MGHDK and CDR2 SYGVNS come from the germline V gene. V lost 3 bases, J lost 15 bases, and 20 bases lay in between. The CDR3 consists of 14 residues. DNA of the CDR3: TGTGCCAGCAGTGAGGCCGGGTTGGAAAATTCGGTGTTTTTT. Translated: CASSEAGLENSVFF.

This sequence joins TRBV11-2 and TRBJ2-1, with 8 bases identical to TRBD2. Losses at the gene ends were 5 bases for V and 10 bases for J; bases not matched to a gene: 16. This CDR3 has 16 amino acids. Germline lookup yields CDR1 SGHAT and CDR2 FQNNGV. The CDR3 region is CASSKGPGGRVSEQFF. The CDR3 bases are TGTGCCAGCAGCAAAGGGCCGGGGGGGAGGGTTTCGGAGCAGTTCTTC.

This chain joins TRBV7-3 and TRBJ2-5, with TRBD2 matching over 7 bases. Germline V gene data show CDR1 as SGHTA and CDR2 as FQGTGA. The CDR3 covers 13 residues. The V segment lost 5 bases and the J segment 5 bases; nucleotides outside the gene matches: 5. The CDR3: CASSPLRGETQYF. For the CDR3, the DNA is TGTGCCAGCAGCCCCCTGCGGGGGGAGACCCAGTACTTC.

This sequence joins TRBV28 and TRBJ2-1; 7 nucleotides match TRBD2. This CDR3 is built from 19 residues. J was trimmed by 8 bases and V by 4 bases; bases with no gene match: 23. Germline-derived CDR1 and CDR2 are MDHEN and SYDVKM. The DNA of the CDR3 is TGTGCCAGCAGTTGGTACACGAGGACTAGGCGACGTTCGTGGGATGAGCAGTTCTTC. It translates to CASSWYTRTRRRSWDEQFF.

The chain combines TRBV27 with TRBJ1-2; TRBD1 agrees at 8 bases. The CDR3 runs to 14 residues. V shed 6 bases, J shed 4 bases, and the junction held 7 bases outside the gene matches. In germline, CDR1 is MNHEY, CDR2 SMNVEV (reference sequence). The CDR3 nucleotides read TGTGCCAGCAGGGCAGGGGGCGCGCCCTATGGCTACACCTTC. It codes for CASRAGGAPYGYTF.